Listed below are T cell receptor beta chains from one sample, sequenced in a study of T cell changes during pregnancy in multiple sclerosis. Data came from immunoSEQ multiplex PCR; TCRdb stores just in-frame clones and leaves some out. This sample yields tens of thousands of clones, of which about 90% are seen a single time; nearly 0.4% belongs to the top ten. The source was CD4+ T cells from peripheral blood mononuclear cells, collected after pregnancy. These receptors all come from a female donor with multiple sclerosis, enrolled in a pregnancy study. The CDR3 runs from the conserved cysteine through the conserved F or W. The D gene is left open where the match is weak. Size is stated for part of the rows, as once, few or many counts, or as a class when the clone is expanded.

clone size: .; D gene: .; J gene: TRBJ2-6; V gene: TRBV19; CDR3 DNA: TGTGCCAGTAGTATAGATCGGAGTCTCTCTGGGGCCAACGTCCTGACTTTC; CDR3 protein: CASSIDRSLSGANVLTF
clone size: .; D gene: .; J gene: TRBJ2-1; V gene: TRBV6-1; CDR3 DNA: TGTGCCAGCACCCTACTAGCCTATGAGCAGTTCTTC; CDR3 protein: CASTLLAYEQFF
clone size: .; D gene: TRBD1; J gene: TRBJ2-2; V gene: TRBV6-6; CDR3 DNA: TGTGCCAGCAGTGTGGGCCAGGGGGCAATCACCGGGGAGCTGTTTTTT; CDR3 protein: CASSVGQGAITGELFF
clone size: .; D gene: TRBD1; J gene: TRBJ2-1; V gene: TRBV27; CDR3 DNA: TGTGCCAGCAGTTTATGGAGACAGGGATATGAGCAGTTCTTC; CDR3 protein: CASSLWRQGYEQFF
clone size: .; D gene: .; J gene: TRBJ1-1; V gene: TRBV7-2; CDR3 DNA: TGTGCCAGCAGCTTGTTTGGACAGTCTGAAGCTTTCTTT; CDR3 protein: CASSLFGQSEAFF
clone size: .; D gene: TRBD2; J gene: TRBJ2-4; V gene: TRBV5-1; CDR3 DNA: TGCGCCAGCAGGGTAGGGAGCGGGACCAAAAACATTCAGTACTTC; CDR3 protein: CASRVGSGTKNIQYF
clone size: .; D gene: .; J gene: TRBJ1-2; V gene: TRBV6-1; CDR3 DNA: TGTGCCAGCAGTGAAGCTAGGAGATATGGCTACACCTTC; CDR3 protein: CASSEARRYGYTF
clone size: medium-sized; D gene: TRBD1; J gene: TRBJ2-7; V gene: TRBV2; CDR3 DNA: TGTGCCAGCAGTGTAGGGGGCGGGTACGAGCAGTACTTC; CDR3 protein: CASSVGGGYEQYF
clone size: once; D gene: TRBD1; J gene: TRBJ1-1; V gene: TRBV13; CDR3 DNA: TGTGCCAGCAGCTTTAGACAGGGAAACACTGAAGCTTTCTTT; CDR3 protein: CASSFRQGNTEAFF
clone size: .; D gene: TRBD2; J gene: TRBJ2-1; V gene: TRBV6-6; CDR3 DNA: TGTGCCAGCACCGGGGGGAGCAATGAGCAGTTCTTC; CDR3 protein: CASTGGSNEQFF
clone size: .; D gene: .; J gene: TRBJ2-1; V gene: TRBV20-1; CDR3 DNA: TGCAGTGCTGACACCTACAATGAGCAGTTCTTC; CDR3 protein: CSADTYNEQFF
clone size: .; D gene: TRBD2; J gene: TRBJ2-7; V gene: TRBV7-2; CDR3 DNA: TGTGCCAGCAGCTCGCGACTAGCGGGAGGCTACGAGCAGTACTTC; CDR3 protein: CASSSRLAGGYEQYF
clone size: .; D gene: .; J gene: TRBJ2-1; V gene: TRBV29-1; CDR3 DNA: TGCAGCGTTGAGACTACCAATGAGCAGTTCTTC; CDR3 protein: CSVETTNEQFF
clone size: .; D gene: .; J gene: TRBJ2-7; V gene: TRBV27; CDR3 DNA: TGTGCCAGCACGCAGGGGTACGAGCAGTACTTC; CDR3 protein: CASTQGYEQYF
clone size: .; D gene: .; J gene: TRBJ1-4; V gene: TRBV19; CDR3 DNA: TGTGCCAGTACTATCAAGGGCCTTGAGGGCGAAAAACTGTTTTTT; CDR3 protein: CASTIKGLEGEKLFF
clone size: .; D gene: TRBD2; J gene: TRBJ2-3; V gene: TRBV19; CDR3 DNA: TGTGCCAGTAGTGCCCGGGGGGGCTCGGGAGTGGGAGATACGCAGTATTTT; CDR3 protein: CASSARGGSGVGDTQYF
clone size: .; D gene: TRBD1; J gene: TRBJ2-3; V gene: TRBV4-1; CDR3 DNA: TGCGCCAGCAGCCAAGTAGTCGGAACAGGGGACACAGATACGCAGTATTTT; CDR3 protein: CASSQVVGTGDTDTQYF
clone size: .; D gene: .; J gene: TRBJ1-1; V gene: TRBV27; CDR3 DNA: TGTGCCAGCAGTTTCGCAGGGCAGAACACTGAAGCTTTCTTT; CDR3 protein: CASSFAGQNTEAFF
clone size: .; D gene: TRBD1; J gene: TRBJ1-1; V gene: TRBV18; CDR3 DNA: TGTGCCAGCTCACCAAGGACAGGGGGCTTGAACACTGAAGCTTTCTTT; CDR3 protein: CASSPRTGGLNTEAFF
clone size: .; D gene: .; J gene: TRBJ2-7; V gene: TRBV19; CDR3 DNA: TGTGCCAGTAGTCCCGGGGGACAGCTAAGACCCTACGAGCAGTACTTC; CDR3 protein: CASSPGGQLRPYEQYF
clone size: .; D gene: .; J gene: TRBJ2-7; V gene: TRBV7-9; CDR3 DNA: TGTGCCAGCAGCTCCCCAGGGTTCGAGCAGTACTTC; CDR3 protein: CASSSPGFEQYF
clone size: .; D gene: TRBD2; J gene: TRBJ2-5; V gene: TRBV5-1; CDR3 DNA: TGCGCCAGCAGCTCGCGGGAGGTTGAGACCCAGTACTTC; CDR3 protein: CASSSREVETQYF